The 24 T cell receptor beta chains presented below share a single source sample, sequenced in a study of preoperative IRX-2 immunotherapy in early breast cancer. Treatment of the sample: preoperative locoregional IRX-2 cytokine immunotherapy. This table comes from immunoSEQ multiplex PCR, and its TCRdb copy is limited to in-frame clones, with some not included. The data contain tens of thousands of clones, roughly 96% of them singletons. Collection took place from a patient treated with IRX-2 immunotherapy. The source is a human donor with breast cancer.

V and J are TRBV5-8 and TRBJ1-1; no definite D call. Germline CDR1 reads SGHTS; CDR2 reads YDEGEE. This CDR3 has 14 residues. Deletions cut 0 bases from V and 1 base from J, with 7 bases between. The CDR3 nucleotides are TGTGCCAGCAGCTTGGGACCGACGAACACTGAAGCTTTCTTT. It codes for CASSLGPTNTEAFF.

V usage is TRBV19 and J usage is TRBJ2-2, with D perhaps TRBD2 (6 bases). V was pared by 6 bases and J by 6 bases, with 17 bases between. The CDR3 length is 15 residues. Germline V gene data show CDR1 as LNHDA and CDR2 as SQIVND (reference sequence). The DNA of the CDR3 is TGTGCCAGTAGCCAACCGGGACTTTCCGCCGGGGAGCTGTTTTTT. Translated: CASSQPGLSAGELFF.

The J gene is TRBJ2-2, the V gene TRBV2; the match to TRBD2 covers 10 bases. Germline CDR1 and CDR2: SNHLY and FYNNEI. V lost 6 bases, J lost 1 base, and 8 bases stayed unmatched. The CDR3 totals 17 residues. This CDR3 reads CASREREGIGNTGELFF. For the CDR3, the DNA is TGTGCCAGCAGAGAGCGGGAGGGGATCGGGAACACCGGGGAGCTGTTTTTT.

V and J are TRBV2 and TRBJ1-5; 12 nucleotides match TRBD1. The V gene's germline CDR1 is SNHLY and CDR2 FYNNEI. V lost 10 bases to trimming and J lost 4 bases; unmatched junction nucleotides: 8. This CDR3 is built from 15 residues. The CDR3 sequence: CATRDRGLVNQPQHF. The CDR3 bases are TGTGCCACCCGGGACAGGGGGCTAGTAAATCAGCCCCAGCATTTT.

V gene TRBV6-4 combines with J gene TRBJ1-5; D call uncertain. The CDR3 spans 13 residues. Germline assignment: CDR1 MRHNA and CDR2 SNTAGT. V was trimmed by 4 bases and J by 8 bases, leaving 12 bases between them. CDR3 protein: CASSVMPWEPQHF. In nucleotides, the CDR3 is TGTGCCAGCAGTGTCATGCCCTGGGAGCCCCAGCATTTT.

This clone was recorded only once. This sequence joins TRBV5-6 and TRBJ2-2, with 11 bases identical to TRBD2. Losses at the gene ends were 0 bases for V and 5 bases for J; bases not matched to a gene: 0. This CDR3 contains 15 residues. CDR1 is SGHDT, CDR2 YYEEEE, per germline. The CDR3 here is CASSLGLAGTGELFF. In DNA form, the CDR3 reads TGTGCCAGCAGCTTGGGACTAGCGGGAACCGGGGAGCTGTTTTTT.

The CDR3 region is CASSYSGEGAHEQYF. CDR3 DNA: TGTGCCAGCAGTTACTCTGGGGAGGGGGCCCACGAGCAGTACTTC. V and J are TRBV6-6 and TRBJ2-7; tentatively, D is TRBD1 or TRBD2 (7 bases each). Trimming cost V 0 bases and J 5 bases, with 14 bases left between them. The CDR3 is 15 amino acids. Germline loops: CDR1 MNHNY, CDR2 SVGAGI (reference sequence).

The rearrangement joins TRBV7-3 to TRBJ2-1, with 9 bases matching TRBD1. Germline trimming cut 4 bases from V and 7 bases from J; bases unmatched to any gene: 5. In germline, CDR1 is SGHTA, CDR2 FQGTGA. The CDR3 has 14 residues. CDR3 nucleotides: TGTGCCAGCAGCTCGGACAGGGGTTGGAATGAGCAGTTCTTC. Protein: CASSSDRGWNEQFF.

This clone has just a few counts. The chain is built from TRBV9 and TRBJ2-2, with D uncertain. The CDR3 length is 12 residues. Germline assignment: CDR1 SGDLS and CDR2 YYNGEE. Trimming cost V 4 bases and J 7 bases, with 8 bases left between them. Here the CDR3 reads CASSFEIGELFF. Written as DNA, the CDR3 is TGTGCCAGCAGCTTCGAAATCGGGGAGCTGTTTTTT.

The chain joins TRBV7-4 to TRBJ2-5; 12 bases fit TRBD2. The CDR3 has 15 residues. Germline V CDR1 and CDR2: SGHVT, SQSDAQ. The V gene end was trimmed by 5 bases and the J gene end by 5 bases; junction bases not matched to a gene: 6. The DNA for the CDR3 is TGTGCCAGCAGCGTTACTAGCGGGAGGTCGGAGACCCAGTACTTC. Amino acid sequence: CASSVTSGRSETQYF.

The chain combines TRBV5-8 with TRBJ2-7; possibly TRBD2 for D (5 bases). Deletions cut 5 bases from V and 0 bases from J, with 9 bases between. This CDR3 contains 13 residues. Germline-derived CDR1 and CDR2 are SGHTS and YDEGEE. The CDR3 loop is CASRRTSSYEQYF. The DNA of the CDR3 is TGTGCCAGCAGACGTACTAGCTCCTACGAGCAGTACTTC.

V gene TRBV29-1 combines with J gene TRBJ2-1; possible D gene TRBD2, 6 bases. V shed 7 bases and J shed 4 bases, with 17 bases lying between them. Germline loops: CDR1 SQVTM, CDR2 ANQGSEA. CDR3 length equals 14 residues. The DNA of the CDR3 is TGCAGCGCGGAGGGAGGACTATCTTACAATGAGCAGTTCTTC. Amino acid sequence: CSAEGGLSYNEQFF.

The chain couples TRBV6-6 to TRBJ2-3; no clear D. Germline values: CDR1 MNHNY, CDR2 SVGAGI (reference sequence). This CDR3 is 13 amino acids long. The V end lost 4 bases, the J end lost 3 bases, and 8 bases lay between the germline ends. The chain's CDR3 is CASSSLKTDTQYF. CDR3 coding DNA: TGTGCCAGCAGTTCCCTAAAGACAGATACGCAGTATTTT.

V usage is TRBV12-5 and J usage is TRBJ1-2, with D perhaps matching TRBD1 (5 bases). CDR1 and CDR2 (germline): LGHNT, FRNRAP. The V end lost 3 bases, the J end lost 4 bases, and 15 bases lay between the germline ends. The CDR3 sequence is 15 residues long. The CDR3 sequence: CASGFNQGSSYGYTF. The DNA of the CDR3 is TGTGCTAGTGGTTTCAACCAGGGAAGTTCCTATGGCTACACCTTC.

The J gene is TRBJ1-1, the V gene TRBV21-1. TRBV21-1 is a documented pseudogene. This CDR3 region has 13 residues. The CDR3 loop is CASSKLGRARAFF. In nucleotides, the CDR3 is TGTGCCAGCAGCAAGCTGGGGAGGGCGCGGGCTTTCTTT.

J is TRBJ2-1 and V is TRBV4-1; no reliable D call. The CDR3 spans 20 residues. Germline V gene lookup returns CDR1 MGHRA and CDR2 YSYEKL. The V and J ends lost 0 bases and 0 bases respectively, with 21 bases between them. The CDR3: CASSQDPSRAPPSSYNEQFF. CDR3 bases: TGCGCCAGCAGCCAAGATCCATCACGCGCCCCCCCGAGCTCCTACAATGAGCAGTTCTTC.

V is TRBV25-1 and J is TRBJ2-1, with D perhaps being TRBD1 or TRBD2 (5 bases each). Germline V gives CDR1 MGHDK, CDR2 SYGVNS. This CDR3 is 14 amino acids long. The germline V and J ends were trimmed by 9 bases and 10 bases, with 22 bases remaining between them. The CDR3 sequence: CASSPGRNQLEQFF. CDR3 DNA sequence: TGTGCCAGTTCTCCGGGACGGAATCAATTGGAGCAGTTCTTC.

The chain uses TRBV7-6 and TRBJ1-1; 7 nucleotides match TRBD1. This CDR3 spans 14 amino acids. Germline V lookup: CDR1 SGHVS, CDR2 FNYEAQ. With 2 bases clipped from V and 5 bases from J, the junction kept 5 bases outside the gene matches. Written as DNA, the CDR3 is TGTGCCAGCAGCTTACAAAACAGGGGAACTGAAGCTTTCTTT. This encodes CASSLQNRGTEAFF. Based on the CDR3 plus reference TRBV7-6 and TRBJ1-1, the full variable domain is GAGVSQSPRYKVTKRGQDVALRCDPISGHVSLYWYRQALGQGPEFLTYFNYEAQQDKSGLPNDRFSAERPEGSISTLTIQRTEQRDSAMYRCASSLQNRGTEAFFGQGTRLTVV.

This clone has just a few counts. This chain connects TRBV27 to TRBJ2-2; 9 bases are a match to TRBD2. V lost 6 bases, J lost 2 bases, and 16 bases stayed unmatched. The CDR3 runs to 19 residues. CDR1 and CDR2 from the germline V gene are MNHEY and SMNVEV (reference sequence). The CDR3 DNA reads TGTGCCAGCAGGATAACTCTAGCGGGGTCGAGTTATAACACCGGGGAGCTGTTTTTT. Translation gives CASRITLAGSSYNTGELFF.

CDR3 nucleotides: TGTGCCAGCAGCCACCGACAGGGTCAAACCATATATTTT. It encodes CASSHRQGQTIYF. V and J are TRBV5-6 and TRBJ1-3; 7 bases align to TRBD1. CDR1 and CDR2 from the germline V gene are SGHDT and YYEEEE. V gave up 4 bases and J gave up 10 bases; unmatched junction bases: 8. CDR3 size: 13 residues.

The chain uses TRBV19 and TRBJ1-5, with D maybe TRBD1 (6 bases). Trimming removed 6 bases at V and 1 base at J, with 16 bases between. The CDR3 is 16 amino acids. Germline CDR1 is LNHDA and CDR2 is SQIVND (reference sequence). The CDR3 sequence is CASRNGGFPSNQPQHF. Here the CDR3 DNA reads TGTGCCAGTAGAAACGGGGGCTTTCCGAGCAATCAGCCCCAGCATTTT.

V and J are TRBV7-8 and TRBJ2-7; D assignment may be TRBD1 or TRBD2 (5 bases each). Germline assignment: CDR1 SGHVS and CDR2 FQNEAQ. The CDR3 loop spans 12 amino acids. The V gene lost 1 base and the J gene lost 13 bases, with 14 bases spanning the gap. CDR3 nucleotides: TGTGCCAGCAGCTTAGTTGGGACGGACGCCTACTTC. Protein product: CASSLVGTDAYF.

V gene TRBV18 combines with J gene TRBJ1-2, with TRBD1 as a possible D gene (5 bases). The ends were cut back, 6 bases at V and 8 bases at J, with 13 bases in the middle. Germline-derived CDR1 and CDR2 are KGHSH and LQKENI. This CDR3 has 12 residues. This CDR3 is CASSPRDHGYTF. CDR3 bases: TGTGCCAGCTCCCCTCGGGACCACGGCTACACCTTC. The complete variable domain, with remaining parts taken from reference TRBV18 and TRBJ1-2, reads NAGVMQNPRHLVRRRGQEARLRCSPMKGHSHVYWYRQLPEEGLKFMVYLQKENIIDESGMPKERFSAEFPKEGPSILRIQQVVRGDSAAYFCASSPRDHGYTFGSGTRLTVV.

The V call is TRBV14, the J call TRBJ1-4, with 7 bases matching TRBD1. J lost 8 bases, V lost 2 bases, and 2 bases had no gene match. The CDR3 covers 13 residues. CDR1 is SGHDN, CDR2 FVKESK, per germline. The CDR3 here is CASSQWTGEKLFF. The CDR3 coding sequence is TGTGCCAGCAGCCAATGGACAGGAGAAAAACTGTTTTTT. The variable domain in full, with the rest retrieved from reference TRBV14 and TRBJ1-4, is EAGVTQFPSHSVIEKGQTVTLRCDPISGHDNLYWYRRVMGKEIKFLLHFVKESKQDESGMPNNRFLAERTGGTYSTLKVQPAELEDSGVYFCASSQWTGEKLFFGSGTQLSVL.